The 23 T cell receptor beta chains below all came from one sample that was sequenced in a study of PD-1 blockade in classical Hodgkin lymphoma. Every patient had relapsed following autologous stem cell transplantation, and cohorts differed in brentuximab vedotin exposure. The table came from immunoSEQ multiplex PCR; TCRdb's copy has only in-frame clones and leaves some out. The data contain 70,000 or so clones, 70% to 75% of them singletons. Here the sequenced sample was peripheral blood mononuclear cells (PBMCs), taken before the second cycle of nivolumab. These receptors all come from a human donor with classical Hodgkin lymphoma.

This chain links TRBV18 with TRBJ1-5; D gene uncertain. The CDR3 contains 15 residues. The V gene lost 6 bases and the J gene lost 0 bases, with 12 bases spanning the gap. Germline-derived CDR1 and CDR2 are KGHSH and LQKENI. As DNA, the CDR3 is TGTGCCAGCTCCCCCACGCCCCTTAGCAATCAGCCCCAGCATTTT. Its translation is CASSPTPLSNQPQHF.

This clone was detected only a few times. The rearrangement joins TRBV7-6 to TRBJ2-5, with D perhaps matching TRBD2 (7 bases). The germline CDR1 and CDR2 sequences are SGHVS and FNYEAQ. The CDR3 is 14 residues long. Trimming took 3 bases from V and 3 from J, leaving 11 bases between them. The CDR3 sequence: CASSFRGREETQYF. In nucleotides, the CDR3 is TGTGCCAGCAGCTTTAGGGGGAGGGAAGAGACCCAGTACTTC.

The chain combines TRBV19 with TRBJ2-6, with D perhaps being TRBD1 or TRBD2 (5 bases each). Germline assignment: CDR1 LNHDA and CDR2 SQIVND (reference sequence). The ends were cut back, 0 bases at V and 2 bases at J, with 14 bases in the middle. This CDR3 contains 18 residues. The CDR3 coding sequence is TGTGCCAGTAGTATAGATCTACCAGGGAGCACTGGGGCCAACGTCCTGACTTTC. Residues: CASSIDLPGSTGANVLTF.

A few counts support this clone. A read error may produce the germline difference seen at one junction end. The V and J genes are TRBV5-5 and TRBJ1-5, with D perhaps TRBD1 (5 bases). This CDR3 is 13 amino acids long. Germline lookup yields CDR1 SGHKS and CDR2 YYEKEE (reference sequence). The CDR3 here is CASSFSKGTPQHF. The CDR3 region has the DNA TGTGCCAGCAGCTTCAGCAAGGGGACTCCCCAACATTTT.

The chain couples TRBV6-5 to TRBJ1-6; TRBD1 matches 9 bases. Unmatched junction bases numbered 4, after V lost 6 bases and J lost 7 bases. Germline V gene data show CDR1 as MNHEY and CDR2 as SVGAGI. CDR3 length: 14 residues. For the CDR3, the DNA is TGTGCCAGCAGCCGGGACAGGGTCAATTCACCCCTCCACTTT. This gives the protein CASSRDRVNSPLHF.

The chain employs TRBV27 and TRBJ2-5, with 10 bases that match TRBD1. The CDR3 extends over 15 amino acids. Losses at the gene ends were 6 bases for V and 2 bases for J; bases not matched to a gene: 6. The germline V gene encodes CDR1 MNHEY and CDR2 SMNVEV (reference sequence). CDR3: CASSPWTGGQETQYF. The CDR3, as DNA: TGTGCCAGCAGCCCCTGGACAGGGGGACAAGAGACCCAGTACTTC.

The chain recombines TRBV4-1 with TRBJ2-7, with TRBD2 identical over 7 bases. The CDR3 length is 16 residues. Germline V gene data show CDR1 as MGHRA and CDR2 as YSYEKL. The junction had 6 bases not matched to a gene; V was cut back by 1 base and J by 0 bases. The CDR3 DNA reads TGCGCCAGCAGCCAAGGAACTCGGGACTACTCCTACGAGCAGTACTTC. This gives the protein CASSQGTRDYSYEQYF.

This clone was recorded a few times. The chain employs TRBV5-1 and TRBJ2-3; 7 bases align to TRBD2. Losses at the gene ends were 0 bases for V and 2 bases for J; bases not matched to a gene: 6. Germline V gene sequence: CDR1 SGHRS, CDR2 YFSETQ. This CDR3 has 16 amino acids. The CDR3 DNA reads as TGCGCCAGCAGCTTGGGTCGGCGGGGGATCACAGATACGCAGTATTTT. It codes for CASSLGRRGITDTQYF. The full variable domain, rest sourced from reference TRBV5-1 and TRBJ2-3, is KAGVTQTPRYLIKTRGQQVTLSCSPISGHRSVSWYQQTPGQGLQFLFEYFSETQRNKGNFPGRFSGRQFSNSRSEMNVSTLELGDSALYLCASSLGRRGITDTQYFGPGTRLTVL.

The chain has TRBV5-1 and TRBJ2-7; D remains ambiguous. The CDR3 runs 12 residues. With 4 bases removed from V and 4 bases from J, the gap between germline ends came to 9 bases. Germline-derived CDR1 and CDR2 are SGHRS and YFSETQ. The CDR3 sequence: CASSHGRYEQYF. CDR3 DNA: TGCGCCAGCAGCCACGGACGGTACGAGCAGTACTTC.

The V call is TRBV11-2, the J call TRBJ2-1, with 8 positions matching TRBD2. After removal of 2 bases from V and 4 bases from J, the junction contained 7 bases not matched to a gene. CDR1 and CDR2 from the germline V gene are SGHAT and FQNNGV. The CDR3 sequence is 16 residues long. The CDR3 spells CASSLSLSGVYNEQFF. The CDR3 DNA is TGTGCCAGCAGCTTATCACTTAGCGGGGTATACAATGAGCAGTTCTTC.

J is TRBJ2-2 and V is TRBV5-4, with no clear D. The CDR3 is 15 residues long. Germline V lookup: CDR1 SGHNT, CDR2 YYREEE (reference sequence). V was cut by 0 bases and J by 0 bases, with 6 bases left in between. The CDR3 is CASSLGGTNTGELFF. The CDR3 DNA reads as TGTGCCAGCAGCTTGGGCGGCACGAACACCGGGGAGCTGTTTTTT.

The gene calls are TRBV29-1 and TRBJ1-1; possible D gene TRBD1, 6 bases. The germline CDR1 and CDR2 sequences are SQVTM and ANQGSEA. V lost 0 bases to trimming and J lost 6 bases, with 8 bases between them. The CDR3 covers 12 residues. CDR3 in DNA: TGCAGCGTTGAAGAGGGGGCCCCTGAAGCTTTCTTT. Its protein is CSVEEGAPEAFF.

The rearrangement links TRBV7-6 to TRBJ2-3; D uncertain. Per germline, CDR1 SGHVS and CDR2 FNYEAQ. CDR3 length: 16 residues. V lost 3 bases and J lost 0, with 13 bases in between. This CDR3 is CASSFVLGISTDTQYF. The CDR3 DNA follows: TGTGCCAGCAGCTTTGTCCTGGGGATTAGCACAGATACGCAGTATTTT.

The chain links TRBV7-8 to TRBJ2-7; TRBD1 is a possible D gene (7 bases). The V end was cut by 5 bases, the J end by 3 bases, with 23 bases between. Germline-derived CDR1 and CDR2 are SGHVS and FQNEAQ. The CDR3 has 17 residues. The DNA of the CDR3 is TGTGCCAGCAGCAGCTTAGCTTGGGCAGGGGGAGGCTACGAGCAGTACTTC. It is translated as CASSSLAWAGGGYEQYF.

The rearrangement links TRBV6-5 to TRBJ1-1; no reliable D call. V shed 0 bases and J shed 1 base, with 9 bases lying between them. CDR3 length: 15 amino acids. Germline CDR1 and CDR2: MNHEY and SVGAGI. CDR3 sequence: CASSYSGWANTEAFF. The DNA of the CDR3 is TGTGCCAGCAGTTACTCTGGGTGGGCGAACACTGAAGCTTTCTTT.

The chain links TRBV6-6 to TRBJ2-7, with D possibly called TRBD1 or TRBD2 (5 bases each). The germline V gene has CDR1 MNHNY and CDR2 SVGAGI (reference sequence). The V end lost 8 bases, the J end lost 2 bases, and 10 bases lay between the germline ends. CDR3 size: 12 residues. Here the CDR3 DNA reads TGTGCCAGCGGTATGGGACCCTACGAGCAGTACTTC. This translates into CASGMGPYEQYF.

This clone has ten or more counts. The chain is built from TRBV7-9 and TRBJ2-7; D assignment may be TRBD1 or TRBD2 (6 bases each). The CDR3 runs 17 residues. The germline V gene has CDR1 SEHNR and CDR2 FQNEAQ (reference sequence). The V and J ends lost 2 bases and 4 bases respectively, with 21 bases between them. For the CDR3, the DNA is TGTGCCAGCAGCTTAATTCGGGACGCGGAGGGGGAATACGAGCAGTACTTC. This codes for CASSLIRDAEGEYEQYF.

V and J are TRBV27 and TRBJ1-1; 8 nucleotides align to TRBD1. V lost 6 bases and J lost 11; bases outside the gene matches: 8. Per the germline V gene, CDR1 is MNHEY and CDR2 is SMNVEV (reference sequence). CDR3 length equals 12 residues. CDR3 sequence: CASRQIPGGAFF. The DNA for the CDR3 is TGTGCCAGCAGACAAATCCCAGGGGGCGCTTTCTTT.

This chain joins TRBV29-1 and TRBJ2-5, with D perhaps TRBD1 (5 bases). The CDR3 is 12 amino acids. V lost 0 bases and J 7 bases, leaving 9 bases between the germline ends. Per germline, CDR1 SQVTM and CDR2 ANQGSEA. Here the CDR3 reads CSVEDLRATQYF. The CDR3 DNA follows: TGCAGCGTTGAAGATCTCAGGGCGACCCAGTACTTC.

This chain joins TRBV2 and TRBJ2-7; TRBD1 might be the D (5 bases). This CDR3 is built from 14 residues. Germline CDR1 is SNHLY and CDR2 is FYNNEI. Trimming cost V 3 bases and J 7 bases, with 16 bases left between them. The chain's CDR3 is CASSDGRVGGEQYF. The CDR3 DNA reads TGTGCCAGCAGTGATGGCAGGGTAGGTGGAGAGCAGTACTTC.

The V call is TRBV6-5, the J call TRBJ2-7; no firm D call. This CDR3 has 12 residues. V was cut by 4 bases and J by 2 bases, with 6 bases left in between. The germline V gene has CDR1 MNHEY and CDR2 SVGAGI. The CDR3 nucleotides read TGTGCCAGCAGTTCGACACCCTACGAGCAGTACTTC. It is translated as CASSSTPYEQYF.

This chain links TRBV7-3 with TRBJ2-5; no definite D call. Trimming removed 5 bases from V and 3 bases from J, with 19 bases in between. Per the germline V gene, CDR1 is SGHTA and CDR2 is FQGTGA. This CDR3 comprises 16 residues. DNA for the CDR3: TGTGCCAGCAGCCAAAACCCACGGGCAGGAGAAGAGACCCAGTACTTC. The encoded protein is CASSQNPRAGEETQYF.

This chain connects TRBV5-1 to TRBJ2-3; D is perhaps TRBD1 or TRBD2 (5 bases each). The V and J ends lost 2 bases and 1 base respectively, with 11 bases between them. This CDR3 contains 15 residues. The germline V gene encodes CDR1 SGHRS and CDR2 YFSETQ. The CDR3: CASSLAGTGTDTQYF. DNA for the CDR3: TGCGCCAGCAGCTTAGCCGGGACCGGCACAGATACGCAGTATTTT.